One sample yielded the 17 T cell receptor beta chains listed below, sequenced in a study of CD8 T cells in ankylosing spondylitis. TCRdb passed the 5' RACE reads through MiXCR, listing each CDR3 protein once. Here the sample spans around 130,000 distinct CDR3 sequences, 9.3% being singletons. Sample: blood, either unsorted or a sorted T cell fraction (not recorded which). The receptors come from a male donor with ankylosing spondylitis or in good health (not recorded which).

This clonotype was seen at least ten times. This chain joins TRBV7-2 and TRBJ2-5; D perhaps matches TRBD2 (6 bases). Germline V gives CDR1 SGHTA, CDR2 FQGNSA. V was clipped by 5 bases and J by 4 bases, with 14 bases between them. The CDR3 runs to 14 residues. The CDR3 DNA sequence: TGTGCCAGCAGCCCCCAGGCGGGATTAGAGACCCAGTACTTC. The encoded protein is CASSPQAGLETQYF. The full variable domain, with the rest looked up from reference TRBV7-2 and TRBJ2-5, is GAGVSQSPSNKVTEKGKDVELRCDPISGHTALYWYRQSLGQGLEFLIYFQGNSAPDKSGLPSDRFSAERTGGSVSTLTIQRTQQEDSAVYLCASSPQAGLETQYFGPGTRLLVL.

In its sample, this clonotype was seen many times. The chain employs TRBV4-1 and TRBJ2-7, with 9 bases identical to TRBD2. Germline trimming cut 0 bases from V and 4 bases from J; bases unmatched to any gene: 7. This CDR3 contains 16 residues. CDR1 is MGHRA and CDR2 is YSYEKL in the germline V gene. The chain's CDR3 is CASSQEGGRAPYEQYF. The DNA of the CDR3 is TGCGCCAGCAGCCAAGAAGGCGGGAGGGCCCCGTACGAGCAGTACTTC.

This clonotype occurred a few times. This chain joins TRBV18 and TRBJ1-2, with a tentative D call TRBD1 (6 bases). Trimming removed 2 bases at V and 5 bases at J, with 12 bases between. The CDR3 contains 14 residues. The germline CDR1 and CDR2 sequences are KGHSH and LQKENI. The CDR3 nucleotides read TGTGCCAGCTCACCAGGACAGCCGGGTTATGGCTACACCTTC. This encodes CASSPGQPGYGYTF. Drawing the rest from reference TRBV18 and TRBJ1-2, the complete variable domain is NAGVMQNPRHLVRRRGQEARLRCSPMKGHSHVYWYRQLPEEGLKFMVYLQKENIIDESGMPKERFSAEFPKEGPSILRIQQVVRGDSAAYFCASSPGQPGYGYTFGSGTRLTVV.

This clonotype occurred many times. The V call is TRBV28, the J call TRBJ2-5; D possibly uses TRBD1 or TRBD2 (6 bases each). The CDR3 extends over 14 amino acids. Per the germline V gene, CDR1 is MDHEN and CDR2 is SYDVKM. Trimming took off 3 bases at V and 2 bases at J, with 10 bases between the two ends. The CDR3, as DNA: TGTGCCAGCAGTTTTTCGGGGGCTCAAGAGACCCAGTACTTC. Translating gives CASSFSGAQETQYF. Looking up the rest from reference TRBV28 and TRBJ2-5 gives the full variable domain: DVKVTQSSRYLVKRTGEKVFLECVQDMDHENMFWYRQDPGLGLRLIYFSYDVKMKEKGDIPEGYSVSREKKERFSLILESASTNQTSMYLCASSFSGAQETQYFGPGTRLLVL.

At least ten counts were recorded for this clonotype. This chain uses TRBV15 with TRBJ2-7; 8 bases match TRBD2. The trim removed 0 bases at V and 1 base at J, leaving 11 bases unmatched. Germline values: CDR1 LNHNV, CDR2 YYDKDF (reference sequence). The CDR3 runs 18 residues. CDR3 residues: CATSREGFGREVSYEQYF. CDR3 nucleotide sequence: TGTGCCACCAGCAGAGAAGGGTTTGGGCGGGAGGTTTCCTACGAGCAGTACTTC.

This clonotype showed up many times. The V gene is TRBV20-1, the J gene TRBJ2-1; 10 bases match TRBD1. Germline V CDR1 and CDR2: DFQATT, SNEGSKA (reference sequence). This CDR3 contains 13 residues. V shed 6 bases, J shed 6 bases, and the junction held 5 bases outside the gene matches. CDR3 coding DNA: TGCAGTGCCCCGGGACAGGGGTTCAATGAGCAGTTCTTC. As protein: CSAPGQGFNEQFF.

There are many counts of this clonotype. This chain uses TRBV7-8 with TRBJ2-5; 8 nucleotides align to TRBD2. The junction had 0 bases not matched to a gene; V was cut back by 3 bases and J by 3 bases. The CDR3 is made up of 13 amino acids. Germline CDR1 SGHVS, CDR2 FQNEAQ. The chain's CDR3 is CASSLGLEETQYF. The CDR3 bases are TGTGCCAGCAGCTTGGGACTAGAAGAGACCCAGTACTTC.

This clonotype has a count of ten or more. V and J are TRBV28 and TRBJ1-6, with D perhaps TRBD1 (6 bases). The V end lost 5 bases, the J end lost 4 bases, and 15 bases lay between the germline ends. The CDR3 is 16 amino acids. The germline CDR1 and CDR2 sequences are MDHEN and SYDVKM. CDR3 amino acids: CASSPGAGVYNSPLHF. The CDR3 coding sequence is TGTGCCAGCAGTCCCGGGGCAGGGGTTTATAATTCACCCCTCCACTTT. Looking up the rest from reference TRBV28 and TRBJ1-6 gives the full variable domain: DVKVTQSSRYLVKRTGEKVFLECVQDMDHENMFWYRQDPGLGLRLIYFSYDVKMKEKGDIPEGYSVSREKKERFSLILESASTNQTSMYLCASSPGAGVYNSPLHFGNGTRLTVT.

In DNA, the CDR3 is TGTGCCACCAGTGATTTTGAGTTATCGTCGGGGGCCAACGTCCTGACTTTC. Residues: CATSDFELSSGANVLTF. This chain connects TRBV24-1 to TRBJ2-6, with D uncertain. The length of the CDR3 is 17 residues. Germline CDR1 and CDR2: KGHDR and SFDVKD. Trimming stripped 1 base from V and 4 bases from J, with 13 bases between.

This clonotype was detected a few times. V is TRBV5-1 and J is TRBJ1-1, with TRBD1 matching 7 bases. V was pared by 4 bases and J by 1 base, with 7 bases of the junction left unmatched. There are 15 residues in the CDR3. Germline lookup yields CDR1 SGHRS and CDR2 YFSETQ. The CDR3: CASSPTGTENTEAFF. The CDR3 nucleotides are TGCGCCAGCAGCCCCACCGGGACAGAGAACACTGAAGCTTTCTTT.

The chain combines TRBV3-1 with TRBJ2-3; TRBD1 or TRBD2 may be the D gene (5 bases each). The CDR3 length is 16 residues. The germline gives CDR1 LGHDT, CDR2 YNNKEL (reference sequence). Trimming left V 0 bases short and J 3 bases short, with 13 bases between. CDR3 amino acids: CASSQEERGRTDTQYF. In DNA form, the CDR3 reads TGTGCCAGCAGCCAAGAAGAACGGGGCAGGACAGATACGCAGTATTTT.

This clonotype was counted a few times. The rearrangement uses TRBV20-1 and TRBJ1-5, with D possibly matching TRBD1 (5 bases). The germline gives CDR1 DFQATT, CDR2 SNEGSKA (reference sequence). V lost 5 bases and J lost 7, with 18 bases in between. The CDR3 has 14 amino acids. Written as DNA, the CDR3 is TGCAGTGCTCAGGGATCGGGACTCAGCCAGCCCCAGCATTTT. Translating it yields CSAQGSGLSQPQHF.

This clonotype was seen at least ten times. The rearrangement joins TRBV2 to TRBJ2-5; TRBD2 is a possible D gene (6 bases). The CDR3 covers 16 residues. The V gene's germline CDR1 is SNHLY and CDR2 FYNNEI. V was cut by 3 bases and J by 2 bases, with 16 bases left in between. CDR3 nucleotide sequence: TGTGCCAGCAGTGAGGTGGTGTTAGCGGAACAAGAGACCCAGTACTTC. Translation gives CASSEVVLAEQETQYF.

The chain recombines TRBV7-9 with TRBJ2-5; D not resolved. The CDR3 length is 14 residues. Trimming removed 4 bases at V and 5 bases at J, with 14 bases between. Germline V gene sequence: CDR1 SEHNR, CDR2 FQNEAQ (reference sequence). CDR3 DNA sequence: TGTGCCAGCAGCTACGCCCCGGCCGCGGAGACCCAGTACTTC. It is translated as CASSYAPAAETQYF.

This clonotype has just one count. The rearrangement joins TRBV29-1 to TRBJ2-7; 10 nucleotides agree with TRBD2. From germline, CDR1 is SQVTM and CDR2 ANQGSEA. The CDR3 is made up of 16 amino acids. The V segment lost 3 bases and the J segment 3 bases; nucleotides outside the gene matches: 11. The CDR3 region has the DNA TGCAGCGTTGATAAAGCAAGTAGCGGGAGGTTCTACGAGCAGTACTTC. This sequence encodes CSVDKASSGRFYEQYF.

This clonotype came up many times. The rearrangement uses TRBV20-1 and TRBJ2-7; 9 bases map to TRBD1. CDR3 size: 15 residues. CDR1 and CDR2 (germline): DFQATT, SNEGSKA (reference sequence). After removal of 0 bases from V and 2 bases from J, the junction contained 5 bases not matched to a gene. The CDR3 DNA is TGCAGTGCTAGAGAGAGGACAGGGGTTACCTACGAGCAGTACTTC. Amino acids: CSARERTGVTYEQYF.

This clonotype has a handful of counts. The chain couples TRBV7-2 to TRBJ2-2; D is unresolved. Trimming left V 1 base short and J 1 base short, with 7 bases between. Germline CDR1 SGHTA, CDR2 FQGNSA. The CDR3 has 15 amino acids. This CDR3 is CASSLDGLNTGELFF. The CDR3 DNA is TGTGCCAGCAGCTTAGACGGGTTGAACACCGGGGAGCTGTTTTTT.